Each of the 4 T cell receptor beta chains below was sequenced from the same sample in a study of shared clonotypes between healthy human individuals. Clones were sequenced by immunoSEQ multiplex PCR, and TCRdb holds only the in-frame ones, with some missing. There are some 630,000 clones in the sample; about three quarters occur only once, and about 2% lies in the top ten. The specimen was memory CD4+ T cells sorted from blood. Subset in this sample: CD45RA-negative fraction. The receptor set was obtained from a woman aged 25 to 39 in good health.

In its sample, this clone was seen once. The chain joins TRBV5-1 to TRBJ1-3; 7 bases line up with TRBD1. V lost 3 bases, J lost 4 bases, and 7 bases stayed unmatched. CDR3 length equals 15 residues. Germline V CDR1 and CDR2: SGHRS, YFSETQ. The CDR3 bases are TGCGCCAGCAGCTGGGAGGGGGCGCCGGGAAACACCATATATTTT. Protein product: CASSWEGAPGNTIYF.

This rearrangement joins TRBV6-1 to TRBJ2-3; maybe TRBD1 (6 bases). CDR3 size: 15 residues. V was trimmed by 11 bases and J by 0 bases, leaving 18 bases between them. Germline V gene sequence: CDR1 MNHNS, CDR2 SASEGT. The CDR3 nucleotides are TGTGCCGTTCGATCCCGGGACACAAGCACAGATACGCAGTATTTT. It yields the protein CAVRSRDTSTDTQYF.

This chain uses TRBV4-2 with TRBJ2-2, with 10 bases matching TRBD2. The V segment lost 1 base and the J segment 1 base; nucleotides outside the gene matches: 3. The CDR3 extends over 17 amino acids. The germline CDR1 and CDR2 sequences are LGHNA and YNFKEQ. The CDR3 DNA follows: TGTGCCAGCAGCCAAGCGGCTAGCGGGGGGAACACCGGGGAGCTGTTTTTT. This encodes CASSQAASGGNTGELFF.

Comment on this clone: This clone may be a read error of a much larger clone one base away. The chain combines TRBV11-2 with TRBJ2-1; no firm D call. This CDR3 contains 15 residues. Germline CDR1 SGHAT, CDR2 FQNNGV. The ends were cut back, 1 base at V and 0 bases at J, with 7 bases in the middle. CDR3 coding DNA: TGTGCCAGCAGCTTAGCAGAGAGCTCCTACAATGAGCAGTTCTTC. Amino acids: CASSLAESSYNEQFF.